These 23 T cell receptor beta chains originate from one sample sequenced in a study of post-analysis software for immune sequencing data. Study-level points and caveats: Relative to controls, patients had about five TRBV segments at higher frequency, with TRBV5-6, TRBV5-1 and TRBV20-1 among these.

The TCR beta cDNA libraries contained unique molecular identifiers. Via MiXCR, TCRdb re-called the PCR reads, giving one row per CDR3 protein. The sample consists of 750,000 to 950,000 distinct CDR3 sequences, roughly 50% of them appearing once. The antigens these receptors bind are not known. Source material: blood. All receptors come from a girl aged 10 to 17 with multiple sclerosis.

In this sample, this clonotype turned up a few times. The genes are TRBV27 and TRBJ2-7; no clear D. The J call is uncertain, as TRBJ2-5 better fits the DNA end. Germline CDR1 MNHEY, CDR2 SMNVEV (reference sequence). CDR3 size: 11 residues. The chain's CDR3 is CAAKNGETQYF. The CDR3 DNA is TGTGCCGCTAAAAACGGGGAGACCCAGTACTTC.

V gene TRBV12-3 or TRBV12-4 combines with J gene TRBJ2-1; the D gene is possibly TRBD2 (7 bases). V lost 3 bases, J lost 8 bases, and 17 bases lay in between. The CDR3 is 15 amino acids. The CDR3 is CASSLVAEGGYEQFF. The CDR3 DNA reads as TGTGCCAGCAGTTTGGTGGCGGAGGGGGGGTATGAGCAGTTCTTC.

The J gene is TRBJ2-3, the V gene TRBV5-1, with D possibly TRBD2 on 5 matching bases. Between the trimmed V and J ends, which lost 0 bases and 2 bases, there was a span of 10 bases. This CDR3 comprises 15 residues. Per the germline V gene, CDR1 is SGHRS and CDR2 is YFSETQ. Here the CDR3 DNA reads TGCGCCAGCAGCTTGGGGGCTAGCCTCACAGATACGCAGTATTTT. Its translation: CASSLGASLTDTQYF. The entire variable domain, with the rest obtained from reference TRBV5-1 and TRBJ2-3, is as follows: KAGVTQTPRYLIKTRGQQVTLSCSPISGHRSVSWYQQTPGQGLQFLFEYFSETQRNKGNFPGRFSGRQFSNSRSEMNVSTLELGDSALYLCASSLGASLTDTQYFGPGTRLTVL.

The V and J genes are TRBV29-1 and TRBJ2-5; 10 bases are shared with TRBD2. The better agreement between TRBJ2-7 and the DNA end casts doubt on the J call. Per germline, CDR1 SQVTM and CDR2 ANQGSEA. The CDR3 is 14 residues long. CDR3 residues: CSAFGLAAPYEQYF. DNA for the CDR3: TGCAGCGCCTTCGGACTAGCGGCTCCCTACGAGCAGTACTTC.

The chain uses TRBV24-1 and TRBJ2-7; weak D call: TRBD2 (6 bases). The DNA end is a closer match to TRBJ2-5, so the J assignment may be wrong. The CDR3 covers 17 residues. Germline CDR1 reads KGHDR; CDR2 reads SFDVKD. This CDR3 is CATSDSWSGLPQETQYF. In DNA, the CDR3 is TGTGCCACCAGTGATTCTTGGTCGGGACTGCCACAAGAGACCCAGTACTTC.

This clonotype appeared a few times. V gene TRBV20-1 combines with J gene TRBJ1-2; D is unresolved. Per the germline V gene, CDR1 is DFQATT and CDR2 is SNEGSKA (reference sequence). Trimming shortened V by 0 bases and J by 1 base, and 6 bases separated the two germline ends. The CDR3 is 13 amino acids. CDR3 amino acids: CSARDAVNYGYTF. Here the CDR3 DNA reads TGCAGTGCTAGAGATGCTGTTAACTATGGCTACACCTTC.

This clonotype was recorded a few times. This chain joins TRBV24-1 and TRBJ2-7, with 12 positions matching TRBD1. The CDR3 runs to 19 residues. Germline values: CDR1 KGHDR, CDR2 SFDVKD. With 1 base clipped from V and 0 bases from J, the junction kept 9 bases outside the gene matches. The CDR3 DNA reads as TGTGCCACCAGTGATTTCCCGGGACAGGGGGCGATTAGCTCCTACGAGCAGTACTTC. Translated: CATSDFPGQGAISSYEQYF.

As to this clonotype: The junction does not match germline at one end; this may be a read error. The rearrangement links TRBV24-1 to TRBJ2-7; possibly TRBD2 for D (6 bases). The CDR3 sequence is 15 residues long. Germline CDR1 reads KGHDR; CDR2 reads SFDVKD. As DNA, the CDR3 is TGTGCCGCCAGTGATTCTGTAGCGGATTCCTACGAGCAGTACTTC. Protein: CAASDSVADSYEQYF.

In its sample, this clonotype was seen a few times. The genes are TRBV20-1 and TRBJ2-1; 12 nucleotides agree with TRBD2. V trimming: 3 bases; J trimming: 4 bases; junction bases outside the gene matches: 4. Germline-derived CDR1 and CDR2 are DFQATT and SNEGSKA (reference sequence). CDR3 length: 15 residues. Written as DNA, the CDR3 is TGCAGTGCTAGCCCCGGACTAGCGGGGTACAATGAGCAGTTCTTC. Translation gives CSASPGLAGYNEQFF.

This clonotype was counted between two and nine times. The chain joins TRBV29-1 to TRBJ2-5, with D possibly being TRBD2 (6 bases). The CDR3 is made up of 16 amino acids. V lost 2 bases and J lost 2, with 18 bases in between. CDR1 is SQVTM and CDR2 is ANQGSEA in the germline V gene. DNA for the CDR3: TGCAGCGTTGAACCGGCGGAGGGGAACGTTCAAGAGACCCAGTACTTC. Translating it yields CSVEPAEGNVQETQYF.

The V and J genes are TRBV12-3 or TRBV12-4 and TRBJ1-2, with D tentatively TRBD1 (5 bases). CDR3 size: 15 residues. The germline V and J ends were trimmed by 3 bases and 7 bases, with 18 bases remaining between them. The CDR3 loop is CASSFGNLGRGGYTF. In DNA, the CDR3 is TGTGCCAGCAGTTTCGGAAACCTGGGGCGCGGTGGCTACACCTTC.

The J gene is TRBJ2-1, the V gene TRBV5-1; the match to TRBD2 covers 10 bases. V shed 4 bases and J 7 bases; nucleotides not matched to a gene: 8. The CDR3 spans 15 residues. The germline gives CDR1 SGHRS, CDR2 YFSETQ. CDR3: CASSPSGRVPNEQFF. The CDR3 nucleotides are TGCGCCAGCAGCCCAAGCGGGAGGGTCCCTAATGAGCAGTTCTTC. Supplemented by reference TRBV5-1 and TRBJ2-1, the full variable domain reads KAGVTQTPRYLIKTRGQQVTLSCSPISGHRSVSWYQQTPGQGLQFLFEYFSETQRNKGNFPGRFSGRQFSNSRSEMNVSTLELGDSALYLCASSPSGRVPNEQFFGPGTRLTVL.

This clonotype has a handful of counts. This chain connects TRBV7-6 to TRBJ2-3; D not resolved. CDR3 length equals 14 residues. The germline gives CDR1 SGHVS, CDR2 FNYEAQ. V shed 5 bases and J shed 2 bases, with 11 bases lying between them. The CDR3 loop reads CASSKKAATDTQYF. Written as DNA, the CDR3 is TGTGCCAGCAGCAAAAAGGCGGCCACAGATACGCAGTATTTT. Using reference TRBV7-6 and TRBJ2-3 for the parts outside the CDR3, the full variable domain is GAGVSQSPRYKVTKRGQDVALRCDPISGHVSLYWYRQALGQGPEFLTYFNYEAQQDKSGLPNDRFSAERPEGSISTLTIQRTEQRDSAMYRCASSKKAATDTQYFGPGTRLTVL.

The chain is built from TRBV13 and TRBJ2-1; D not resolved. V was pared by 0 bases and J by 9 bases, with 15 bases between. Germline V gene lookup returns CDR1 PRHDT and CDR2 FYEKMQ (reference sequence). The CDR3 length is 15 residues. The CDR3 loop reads CASSLGTDSLGEQFF. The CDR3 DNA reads TGTGCCAGCAGCTTAGGGACTGACTCCTTAGGTGAGCAGTTCTTC.

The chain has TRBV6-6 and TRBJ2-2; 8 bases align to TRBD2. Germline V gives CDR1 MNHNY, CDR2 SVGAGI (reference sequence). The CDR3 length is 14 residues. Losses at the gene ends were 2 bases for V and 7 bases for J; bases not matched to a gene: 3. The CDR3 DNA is TGTGCCAGCAGTTACCCTAGCGGGTACGGGGAGCTGTTTTTT. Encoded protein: CASSYPSGYGELFF.

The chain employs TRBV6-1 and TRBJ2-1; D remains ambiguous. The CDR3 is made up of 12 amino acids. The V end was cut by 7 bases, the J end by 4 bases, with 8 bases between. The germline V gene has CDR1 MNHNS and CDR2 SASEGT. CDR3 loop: CASNPAYNEQFF. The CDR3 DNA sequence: TGTGCCAGCAATCCCGCGTACAATGAGCAGTTCTTC.

The DNA for the CDR3 is TGTGCCATCAGTGAGTCACAGGGTTACCAATATGGCTACACCTTC. Protein: CAISESQGYQYGYTF. The gene calls are TRBV10-3 and TRBJ1-2; D possibly corresponds to TRBD1 (6 bases). V was pared by 0 bases and J by 5 bases, with 13 bases between. CDR1 is ENHRY and CDR2 is SYGVKD in the germline V gene. This CDR3 spans 15 amino acids.

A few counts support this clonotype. The CDR3 nucleotides read TGTGCCAGCAGCGTCTGGGGCGATAGCTACGAGCAGTACTTC. This encodes CASSVWGDSYEQYF. This chain joins TRBV7-8 and TRBJ2-7; TRBD1 is a possible D gene (5 bases). Germline CDR1 SGHVS, CDR2 FQNEAQ. There are 14 residues in the CDR3. V was shortened by 5 bases and J by 3 bases, with 14 bases between the two germline ends.

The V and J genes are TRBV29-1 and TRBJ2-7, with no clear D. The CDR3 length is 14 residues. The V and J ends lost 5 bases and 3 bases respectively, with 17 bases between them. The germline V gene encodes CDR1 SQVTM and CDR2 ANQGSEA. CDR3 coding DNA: TGCAGCGTTCAGAAAGGACCATCCGGCTACGAGCAGTACTTC. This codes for CSVQKGPSGYEQYF.

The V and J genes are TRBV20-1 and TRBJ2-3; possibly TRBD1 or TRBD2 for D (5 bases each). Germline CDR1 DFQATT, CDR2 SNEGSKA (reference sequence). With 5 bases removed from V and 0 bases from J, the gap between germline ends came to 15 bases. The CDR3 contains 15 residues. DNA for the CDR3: TGCAGTGCTCCGAGGCGGGCAGGGAGCACAGATACGCAGTATTTT. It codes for CSAPRRAGSTDTQYF.

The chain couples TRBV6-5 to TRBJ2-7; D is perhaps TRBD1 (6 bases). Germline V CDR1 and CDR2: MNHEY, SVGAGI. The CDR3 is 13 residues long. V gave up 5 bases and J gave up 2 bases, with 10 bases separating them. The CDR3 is CASSRDKTYEQYF. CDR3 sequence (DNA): TGTGCCAGCAGTCGGGACAAAACCTACGAGCAGTACTTC.

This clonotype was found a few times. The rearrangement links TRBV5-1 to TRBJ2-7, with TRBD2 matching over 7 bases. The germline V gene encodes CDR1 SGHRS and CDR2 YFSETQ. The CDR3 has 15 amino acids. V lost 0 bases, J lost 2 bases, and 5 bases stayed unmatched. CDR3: CASSLAPGGPYEQYF. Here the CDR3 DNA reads TGCGCCAGCAGCTTGGCCCCGGGAGGCCCCTACGAGCAGTACTTC. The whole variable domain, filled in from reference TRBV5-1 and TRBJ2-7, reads KAGVTQTPRYLIKTRGQQVTLSCSPISGHRSVSWYQQTPGQGLQFLFEYFSETQRNKGNFPGRFSGRQFSNSRSEMNVSTLELGDSALYLCASSLAPGGPYEQYFGPGTRLTVT.

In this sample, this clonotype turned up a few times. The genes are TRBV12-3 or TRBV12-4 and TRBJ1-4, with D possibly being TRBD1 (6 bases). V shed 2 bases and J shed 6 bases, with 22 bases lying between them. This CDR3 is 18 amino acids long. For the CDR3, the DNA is TGTGCCAGCAGTTTATGGGCAGGGGCCTCCCCTGGGGATGAAAAACTGTTTTTT. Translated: CASSLWAGASPGDEKLFF.